Listed here is a single TCR beta chain. Its target is unknown. This nonspecific control used anti-CD3/anti-CD28 bead stimulation of CD4+ T cells. Responding CD4+ T cells were sorted by upregulation of both CD40 ligand and CD69. For approximately 17 hours, CD8-depleted PBMCs received anti-CD28/CD49d costimulation, a CD40-blocking antibody and enfuvirtide. The CDR3 extends over 12 amino acids. Trimming pared 5 bases from V and 4 bases from J, leaving 5 bases between. The data were obtained in a study of persistence of HIV-infected CD4 T cells. This was the immunoSEQ version 4 assay in survey mode. Measured with immunoSEQ multiplex PCR; TCRdb has only the in-frame clones, and not every one. The sample contains 40,000 to 55,000 clones, around 89% of which appear only once.

This sequence joins TRBV12-3 or TRBV12-4 and TRBJ2-2; no clear D. The sequence came from an adult woman with HIV who was CMV-seropositive. Sequencing was performed on CD4+ T cells sorted from PBMCs after roughly 18-hour stimulation, taken from a patient who received antiretroviral therapy. CDR3 bases: TGTGCCAGCAGTCTTCGCACCGGGGAGCTGTTTTTT. Translated: CASSLRTGELFF.